Below are 9 T cell receptor beta chains sequenced from a single sample in a study of regulatory T cells in long-lasting Graves disease. Library construction for TCR beta used iRepertoire HTBI primers and Arm-PCR of CDR3 regions. TCRdb recomputed calls from the multiplex PCR reads with MiXCR, one row per CDR3 protein. Here the sample spans about 460,000 distinct CDR3 sequences, around 13% being singletons. Sample time point: newly diagnosed GD, antithyroid drugs for less than 3 months. Following extraction of RNA from PBMCs, that RNA was used to make the TCR library. The same sample was also studied in work on T cells in Graves' hyperthyroidism and ophthalmopathy.

Sequencing used peripheral blood mononuclear cells (PBMCs), obtained at new diagnosis, from a patient treated with antithyroid drugs. Every receptor here comes from a woman in her fifties or sixties with Graves disease.

This clonotype was found once. This may arise from a read error, as a much more abundant clone is one base away. This chain joins TRBV20-1 and TRBJ2-3; 12 bases line up with TRBD2. This CDR3 is built from 15 residues. The trim removed 4 bases at V and 3 bases at J, leaving 5 bases unmatched. Germline lookup yields CDR1 DFQATT and CDR2 SNEGSKA (reference sequence). Here the CDR3 reads CSATSTSGSTDTQYF. CDR3 nucleotides: TGCAGTGCTACCTCGACTAGCGGGAGTACAGATACGCAGTATTTT.

At least ten counts were recorded for this clonotype. In nucleotides, the CDR3 is TGTGCCTGGAGTTCGAGCCCGGTGAACACTGAAGCTTTCTTT. It is translated as CAWSSSPVNTEAFF. The chain couples TRBV30 to TRBJ1-1; D ambiguous. The CDR3 spans 14 residues. V was trimmed by 2 bases and J by 0 bases, leaving 10 bases between them. CDR1 is GTSNPN and CDR2 is SVGIG in the germline V gene (reference sequence).

This clonotype came up a few times. The chain links TRBV5-6 to TRBJ1-5, with TRBD1 as a possible D gene (5 bases). This CDR3 is built from 13 residues. Germline V lookup: CDR1 SGHDT, CDR2 YYEEEE. V was pared by 5 bases and J by 9 bases, with 15 bases between. DNA of the CDR3: TGTGCCAGCAGTGGGGCCTCGGGATGGCCCCAGCATTTT. It encodes CASSGASGWPQHF.

The table lists this clonotype with many counts. This chain joins TRBV7-2 and TRBJ2-3; TRBD1 agrees at 7 bases. The germline V gene encodes CDR1 SGHTA and CDR2 FQGNSA. The V gene end was trimmed by 3 bases and the J gene end by 5 bases; junction bases not matched to a gene: 14. This CDR3 has 17 amino acids. The CDR3: CASSFLGEGGLEDTQYF. The CDR3 nucleotides are TGTGCCAGCAGCTTTCTCGGAGAAGGGGGCCTGGAAGATACGCAGTATTTT. The variable domain in full, with the rest retrieved from reference TRBV7-2 and TRBJ2-3, is GAGVSQSPSNKVTEKGKDVELRCDPISGHTALYWYRQSLGQGLEFLIYFQGNSAPDKSGLPSDRFSAERTGGSVSTLTIQRTQQEDSAVYLCASSFLGEGGLEDTQYFGPGTRLTVL.

The chain links TRBV7-9 to TRBJ2-1; a weak D match, TRBD2 (5 bases). V lost 4 bases and J lost 5, with 15 bases in between. The CDR3 runs 15 residues. Germline loops: CDR1 SEHNR, CDR2 FQNEAQ (reference sequence). The CDR3 loop is CASSSPPRGNNEQFF. CDR3 nucleotides: TGTGCCAGCAGCTCGCCCCCCCGGGGAAACAATGAGCAGTTCTTC.

This clonotype has a count of ten or more. V and J are TRBV20-1 and TRBJ2-7, with TRBD2 identical over 8 bases. V lost 3 bases and J lost 2; bases outside the gene matches: 9. Germline assignment: CDR1 DFQATT and CDR2 SNEGSKA (reference sequence). The CDR3 has 15 residues. The CDR3: CSARNGRGGAYEQYF. The DNA of the CDR3 is TGCAGTGCTAGGAACGGCCGGGGGGGGGCCTACGAGCAGTACTTC.

The chain carries TRBV5-1 and TRBJ1-3; D might be TRBD1 (5 bases). V dropped 0 bases and J dropped 4 bases, with 14 bases sitting between them. The CDR3 spans 16 residues. CDR1 is SGHRS, CDR2 YFSETQ, per germline. CDR3 protein: CASSLGGSRSGNTIYF. The CDR3 DNA is TGCGCCAGCAGCTTGGGGGGGTCACGGTCCGGAAACACCATATATTTT.

The J gene is TRBJ1-5, the V gene TRBV24-1; 11 nucleotides align to TRBD1. The V gene's germline CDR1 is KGHDR and CDR2 SFDVKD. V lost 10 bases and J lost 6; bases outside the gene matches: 4. CDR3 length: 13 residues. As DNA, the CDR3 is TGTGCCACACAGGACAGGGGGCTTCAGCCCCAGCATTTT. Its protein is CATQDRGLQPQHF.

The chain is built from TRBV6-1 and TRBJ2-1; perhaps TRBD1 as D (6 bases). Trimming removed 6 bases at V and 8 bases at J, with 11 bases between. Germline V gives CDR1 MNHNS, CDR2 SASEGT. This CDR3 region has 12 residues. This chain's CDR3 is CASSPDRHEQFF. The CDR3, as DNA: TGTGCCAGCAGCCCAGACAGGCATGAGCAGTTCTTC.